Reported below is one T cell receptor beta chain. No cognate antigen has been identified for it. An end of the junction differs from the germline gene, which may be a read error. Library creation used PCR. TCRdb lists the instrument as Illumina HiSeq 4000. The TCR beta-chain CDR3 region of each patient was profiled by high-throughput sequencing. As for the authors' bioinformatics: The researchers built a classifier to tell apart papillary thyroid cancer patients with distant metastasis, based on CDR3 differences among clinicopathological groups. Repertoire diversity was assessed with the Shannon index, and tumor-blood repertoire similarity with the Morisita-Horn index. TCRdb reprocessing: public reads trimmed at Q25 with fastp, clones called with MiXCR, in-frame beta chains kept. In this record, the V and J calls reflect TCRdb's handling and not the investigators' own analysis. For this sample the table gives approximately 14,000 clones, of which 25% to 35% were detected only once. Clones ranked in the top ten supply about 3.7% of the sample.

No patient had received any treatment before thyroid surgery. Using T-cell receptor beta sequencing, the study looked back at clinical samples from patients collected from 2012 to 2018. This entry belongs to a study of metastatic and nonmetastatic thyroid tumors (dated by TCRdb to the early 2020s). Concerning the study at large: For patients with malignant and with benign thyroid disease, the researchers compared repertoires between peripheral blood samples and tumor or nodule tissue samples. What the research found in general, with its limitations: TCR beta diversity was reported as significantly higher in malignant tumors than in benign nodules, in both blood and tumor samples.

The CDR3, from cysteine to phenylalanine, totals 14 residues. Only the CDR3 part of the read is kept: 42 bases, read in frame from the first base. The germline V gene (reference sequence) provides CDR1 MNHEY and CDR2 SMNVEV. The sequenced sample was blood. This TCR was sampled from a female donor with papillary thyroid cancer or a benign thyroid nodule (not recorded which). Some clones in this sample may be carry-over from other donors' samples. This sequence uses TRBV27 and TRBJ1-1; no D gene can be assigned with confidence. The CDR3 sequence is CANSLGSMNTEAFF. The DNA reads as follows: TGTGCCAACAGTTTGGGCAGTATGAACACTGAAGCTTTCTTT.